The T cell receptor (beta chain) under discussion was sequenced for a study of shared clonotypes between healthy human individuals. Germline V gives CDR1 SGHAT, CDR2 FQNNGV. This CDR3 is 17 amino acids long. The germline V and J ends were trimmed by 5 bases and 5 bases, with 24 bases remaining between them. Assay: immunoSEQ multiplex PCR; the TCRdb copy retains only in-frame clones and omits some. The sample has 2,100,000 or so clones, under 97% seen once. The TCR originated in a man younger than 35 in good health. The sequenced material came from naive CD4+ T cells sorted from blood. The subset: CD45RA+ positively selected. This chain joins TRBV11-2 and TRBJ2-5; a possible D gene is TRBD2 (7 bases). The CDR3 reads CASSISLNPGGAETQYF. For the CDR3, the DNA is TGTGCCAGCAGCATCTCCCTCAACCCGGGGGGCGCGGAGACCCAGTACTTC.